A single sample is the source of the 6 T cell receptor beta chains below, sequenced in a study of cytomegalovirus exposure and HLA in healthy donors. Researchers ran the PCR with 60 Vbeta and 13 Jbeta primers. Only in-frame clones appear in the TCRdb table, and some are missing; sequencing was by immunoSEQ multiplex PCR. In the table there are under 250,000 clones, roughly 84% of which are singletons. Input material: PBMCs. The receptors come from a man in his forties or fifties in good health and CMV-seronegative.

This chain joins TRBV10-3 and TRBJ1-4; 7 bases are shared with TRBD1. With 4 bases clipped from V and 13 bases from J, the junction kept 12 bases outside the gene matches. CDR3 length: 14 amino acids. Germline V CDR1 and CDR2: ENHRY, SYGVKD. CDR3: CAISGTGPPGGLFF. The CDR3 bases are TGTGCCATCAGTGGGACAGGCCCCCCTGGGGGACTGTTTTTT.

The chain recombines TRBV11-2 with TRBJ2-1; D gene uncertain. CDR1 is SGHAT, CDR2 FQNNGV, per germline. The V end lost 3 bases, the J end lost 4 bases, and 4 bases lay between the germline ends. The CDR3 covers 12 residues. The CDR3 DNA reads as TGTGCCAGCAGCTTCTATTACAATGAGCAGTTCTTC. Translation gives CASSFYYNEQFF. Looking up the rest from reference TRBV11-2 and TRBJ2-1 gives the full variable domain: EAGVAQSPRYKIIEKRQSVAFWCNPISGHATLYWYQQILGQGPKLLIQFQNNGVVDDSQLPKDRFSAERLKGVDSTLKIQPAKLEDSAVYLCASSFYYNEQFFGPGTRLTVL.

The chain employs TRBV5-6 and TRBJ2-5; D might be TRBD1 (6 bases). The CDR3 contains 15 residues. V dropped 4 bases and J dropped 5 bases, with 18 bases sitting between them. Germline V gene sequence: CDR1 SGHDT, CDR2 YYEEEE. CDR3 amino acids: CASSLDRTVAETQYF. CDR3 DNA sequence: TGTGCCAGCAGCCTGGACCGGACAGTCGCGGAGACCCAGTACTTC.

The chain uses TRBV7-2 and TRBJ2-7; D is uncertain. From germline, CDR1 is SGHTA and CDR2 FQGNSA. Trimming took off 5 bases at V and 2 bases at J, with 13 bases between the two ends. The CDR3 length is 14 residues. The CDR3 here is CASSPERFPYEQYF. The CDR3 nucleotides read TGTGCCAGCAGCCCCGAACGGTTCCCCTACGAGCAGTACTTC.

The chain carries TRBV11-2 and TRBJ1-1, with 7 bases fitting TRBD1. This CDR3 spans 17 amino acids. The V gene end was trimmed by 1 base and the J gene end by 0 bases; junction bases not matched to a gene: 8. Looked up from germline, CDR1 is SGHAT and CDR2 is FQNNGV. The CDR3 DNA reads TGTGCCAGCAGCTTAGGACCCCTCACAGGGGTGAACACTGAAGCTTTCTTT. The encoded protein is CASSLGPLTGVNTEAFF.

V usage is TRBV27 and J usage is TRBJ2-1; tentative D call: TRBD1 (6 bases). The V end was cut by 7 bases, the J end by 10 bases, with 26 bases between. The CDR3 consists of 16 residues. Germline V gene data show CDR1 as MNHEY and CDR2 as SMNVEV (reference sequence). CDR3 region: CASTGGQNRARGEQFF. As DNA, the CDR3 is TGTGCCAGCACCGGCGGACAGAACCGGGCCAGAGGCGAGCAGTTCTTC.